Below, 29 T cell receptor beta chains from the same sample are listed, as sequenced in a study of neurological immune-mediated disorders. One entry per CDR3 protein, called by TCRdb with MiXCR from the 5' RACE reads. The data show 20,000 to 25,000 distinct CDR3 sequences, approximately 6.2% seen once. Specimen: CD8+ T cells from blood. These TCRs come from a man aged 18 to 30 in good health.

This clonotype was counted many times. J is TRBJ1-3 and V is TRBV10-2; D gene unclear. V lost 4 bases, J lost 0 bases, and 10 bases lay in between. The CDR3 has 15 amino acids. The germline gives CDR1 WSHSY, CDR2 SAAADI. The CDR3 DNA is TGCGCCAGCAGTGTCCGGAGAAGCTCTGGAAACACCATATATTTT. It specifies CASSVRRSSGNTIYF.

This clonotype was recorded at least ten times. The rearrangement joins TRBV2 to TRBJ1-1; TRBD1 aligns across 9 bases. Per the germline V gene, CDR1 is SNHLY and CDR2 is FYNNEI. The CDR3 extends over 13 amino acids. V was clipped by 6 bases and J by 5 bases; unmatched bases: 4. CDR3 residues: CASSTGGRTEAFF. Written as DNA, the CDR3 is TGTGCCAGCAGCACAGGGGGCAGGACTGAAGCTTTCTTT. The full variable domain, with the rest looked up from reference TRBV2 and TRBJ1-1, is EPEVTQTPSHQVTQMGQEVILRCVPISNHLYFYWYRQILGQKVEFLVSFYNNEISEKSEIFDDQFSVERPDGSNFTLKIRSTKLEDSAMYFCASSTGGRTEAFFGQGTRLTVV.

There are a few counts of this clonotype. The chain has TRBV7-6 and TRBJ2-3, with 7 bases matching TRBD1. CDR1 SGHVS and CDR2 FNYEAQ come from the germline V gene. This CDR3 comprises 16 residues. V trimming: 0 bases; J trimming: 1 base; junction bases outside the gene matches: 4. The CDR3 spells CASSLARGQGTDTQYF. The CDR3 coding sequence is TGTGCCAGCAGCTTAGCTAGGGGGCAGGGCACAGATACGCAGTATTTT.

This clonotype appeared many times. J is TRBJ2-7 and V is TRBV5-1, with D hard to call. Germline V gene lookup returns CDR1 SGHRS and CDR2 YFSETQ. With 0 bases removed from V and 5 bases from J, the gap between germline ends came to 3 bases. CDR3 size: 11 residues. In DNA form, the CDR3 reads TGCGCCAGCAGCTTGGGTCACGAGCAGTACTTC. Its protein product is CASSLGHEQYF.

This clonotype occurred many times. The V gene is TRBV29-1, the J gene TRBJ2-1; 16 positions agree with TRBD2. Looked up from germline, CDR1 is SQVTM and CDR2 is ANQGSEA. The CDR3 is 17 residues long. V was clipped by 4 bases and J by 0 bases; unmatched bases: 3. The CDR3 protein is CSVGGTSGGVSYNEQFF. DNA for the CDR3: TGCAGCGTTGGGGGGACTAGCGGGGGGGTCTCCTACAATGAGCAGTTCTTC.

In its sample, this clonotype was seen many times. V usage is TRBV6-6 and J usage is TRBJ2-7; unclear D gene. Germline CDR1 reads MNHNY; CDR2 reads SVGAGI (reference sequence). The V gene lost 0 bases and the J gene lost 5 bases, with 8 bases spanning the gap. CDR3 size: 13 residues. The CDR3 loop reads CASSYSGPHEQYF. CDR3 bases: TGTGCCAGCAGTTACTCCGGCCCTCACGAGCAGTACTTC.

The V call is TRBV6-2 or TRBV6-3, the J call TRBJ2-1; weak D call: TRBD2 (6 bases). The CDR3 loop spans 18 amino acids. Germline-derived CDR1 and CDR2 are MNHEY and SVGEGT. V gave up 2 bases and J gave up 8 bases, with 25 bases separating them. The chain's CDR3 is CASSYPISGEGRIHEQFF. The CDR3 DNA reads TGTGCCAGCAGTTACCCAATTAGCGGAGAGGGCCGTATCCATGAGCAGTTCTTC.

Many counts were recorded for this clonotype. The chain is built from TRBV7-9 and TRBJ1-1; TRBD1 matches at 7 bases. V shed 5 bases, J shed 8 bases, and the junction held 2 bases outside the gene matches. Germline V CDR1 and CDR2: SEHNR, FQNEAQ (reference sequence). The CDR3 has 11 amino acids. The CDR3 nucleotides read TGTGCCAGCAGCCCGGACAGGGAAGCTTTCTTT. Residues: CASSPDREAFF.

Relative to its sample, this clonotype is large. The chain is built from TRBV11-2 and TRBJ2-3, with D hard to call. The germline V gene encodes CDR1 SGHAT and CDR2 FQNNGV. Trimming stripped 5 bases from V and 12 bases from J, with 21 bases between. The CDR3 totals 14 residues. CDR3 DNA: TGTGCCAGCAGCCAAATCAAACTGACCCTCAGTCAGTATTTT. Amino acids: CASSQIKLTLSQYF.

This clonotype was recorded many times. CDR3: CASSFRGYHQPQHF. In nucleotides, the CDR3 is TGTGCCAGCAGTTTTAGAGGGTATCATCAGCCCCAGCATTTT. The rearrangement joins TRBV27 to TRBJ1-5; D ambiguous. This CDR3 contains 14 residues. Germline values: CDR1 MNHEY, CDR2 SMNVEV (reference sequence). V lost 3 bases and J 5 bases, leaving 11 bases between the germline ends.

Ten or more counts support this clonotype. V and J are TRBV6-2 or TRBV6-3 and TRBJ1-2, with D uncertain. The ends were cut back, 2 bases at V and 7 bases at J, with 11 bases in the middle. The CDR3 loop spans 13 amino acids. Germline V gene lookup returns CDR1 MNHEY and CDR2 SVGEGT. CDR3 in amino acids: CASSYLGLGGYTF. In nucleotides, the CDR3 is TGTGCCAGCAGTTACCTGGGTCTCGGTGGCTACACCTTC.

This clonotype came up many times. The chain is built from TRBV25-1 and TRBJ1-6; possibly TRBD1 for D (6 bases). From germline, CDR1 is MGHDK and CDR2 SYGVNS. The CDR3 length is 17 residues. V lost 1 base to trimming and J lost 2 bases, with 12 bases between them. CDR3 residues: CASSELARDTYNSPLHF. The DNA for the CDR3 is TGTGCCAGCAGTGAATTGGCCAGGGACACCTATAATTCACCCCTCCACTTT.

This clonotype occurred a few times. CDR3 sequence: CASSLGGLGPEAFF. The CDR3 coding sequence is TGTGCCAGCAGTTTAGGGGGGTTAGGTCCGGAAGCTTTCTTT. V and J are TRBV27 and TRBJ1-1; possibly TRBD1 for D (5 bases). CDR3 size: 14 residues. Trimming cost V 2 bases and J 8 bases, with 15 bases left between them. Germline CDR1 and CDR2: MNHEY and SMNVEV (reference sequence).

The table lists this clonotype with many counts. The chain joins TRBV5-1 to TRBJ2-2; 8 bases are shared with TRBD1. Germline CDR1 and CDR2: SGHRS and YFSETQ. J gave up 10 bases and V 5 bases, and 10 bases lay outside the gene matches. This CDR3 is built from 14 residues. The CDR3 sequence: CASRPGTGPLELFF. CDR3 bases: TGCGCCAGCAGACCCGGGACAGGCCCTCTGGAGCTGTTTTTT.

The chain recombines TRBV5-1 with TRBJ1-1; TRBD1 might be the D (6 bases). CDR3 length: 16 residues. Germline CDR1 is SGHRS and CDR2 is YFSETQ. V was shortened by 0 bases and J by 5 bases, with 17 bases between the two germline ends. CDR3 region: CASSLVGGRGRTEAFF. For the CDR3, the DNA is TGCGCCAGCAGCTTGGTTGGGGGCCGAGGAAGGACTGAAGCTTTCTTT.

The chain combines TRBV6-5 with TRBJ1-2; 8 positions agree with TRBD1. Germline V CDR1 and CDR2: MNHEY, SVGAGI. V was clipped by 5 bases and J by 3 bases; unmatched bases: 11. This CDR3 has 16 amino acids. CDR3 region: CASSPMTGTGDYGYTF. The CDR3 region has the DNA TGTGCCAGCAGTCCGATGACCGGGACAGGAGACTATGGCTACACCTTC.

This clonotype was seen ten or more times. This chain joins TRBV6-5 and TRBJ2-7; D might be TRBD2 (5 bases). The CDR3 has 13 amino acids. V lost 5 bases and J lost 2, with 10 bases in between. The germline gives CDR1 MNHEY, CDR2 SVGAGI. The CDR3 loop is CASSTTGTYEQYF. The CDR3 nucleotides read TGTGCCAGCAGTACGACCGGGACCTACGAGCAGTACTTC.

The table lists this clonotype with many counts. The chain recombines TRBV9 with TRBJ1-2, with no clear D. The CDR3 length is 13 residues. From germline, CDR1 is SGDLS and CDR2 YYNGEE. Trimming shortened V by 4 bases and J by 4 bases, and 11 bases separated the two germline ends. CDR3 sequence: CASSKTEVYGYTF. The CDR3 DNA is TGTGCCAGCAGCAAAACAGAGGTCTATGGCTACACCTTC.

On this clonotype: One end of the junction varies from germline; a read error may be responsible. The V call is TRBV20-1, the J call TRBJ2-3, with 9 bases matching TRBD2. The CDR3 has 14 residues. The germline gives CDR1 DFQATT, CDR2 SNEGSKA (reference sequence). The CDR3 here is CSARQRGVVDTQNF. DNA for the CDR3: TGCAGTGCTAGACAGCGGGGGGTGGTAGATACGCAGAATTTT.

This clonotype was counted ten times or more. The rearrangement links TRBV7-9 to TRBJ2-7; D uncertain. Per the germline V gene, CDR1 is SEHNR and CDR2 is FQNEAQ (reference sequence). The length of the CDR3 is 14 residues. V was cut by 5 bases and J by 4 bases, with 15 bases left in between. The CDR3 is CASSIGRMAYEQYF. The CDR3 nucleotides read TGTGCCAGCAGCATCGGACGGATGGCGTACGAGCAGTACTTC.

This clonotype was recorded at least ten times. The chain carries TRBV4-1 and TRBJ1-1, with D unclear. Trimming pared 1 base from V and 4 bases from J, leaving 16 bases between. Germline loops: CDR1 MGHRA, CDR2 YSYEKL. The CDR3 consists of 16 residues. CDR3 DNA sequence: TGCGCCAGCAGCCAAGGAATGGTAAAGGGTGTCACTGAAGCTTTCTTT. This gives the protein CASSQGMVKGVTEAFF.

This clonotype has ten or more counts. The chain has TRBV7-6 and TRBJ2-7; 7 bases match TRBD1. V lost 5 bases and J lost 3; bases outside the gene matches: 7. Germline CDR1 and CDR2: SGHVS and FNYEAQ. The CDR3 is 14 amino acids. The CDR3 DNA reads TGTGCCAGCAGCCCGTCGGGACAGAACTACGAGCAGTACTTC. The encoded protein is CASSPSGQNYEQYF. Variable domain in full (rest from reference TRBV7-6 and TRBJ2-7): GAGVSQSPRYKVTKRGQDVALRCDPISGHVSLYWYRQALGQGPEFLTYFNYEAQQDKSGLPNDRFSAERPEGSISTLTIQRTEQRDSAMYRCASSPSGQNYEQYFGPGTRLTVT.

By proportion, this clonotype is medium-sized. The rearrangement joins TRBV4-2 to TRBJ2-7; 9 bases are a match to TRBD2. V was clipped by 4 bases and J by 0 bases; unmatched bases: 1. Germline V gene sequence: CDR1 LGHNA, CDR2 YNFKEQ. The CDR3 spans 14 residues. The CDR3 DNA reads as TGTGCCAGCAGCCCAGCGGGGGGCTCCTACGAGCAGTACTTC. This encodes CASSPAGGSYEQYF.

The sample holds many counts of this clonotype. This chain links TRBV7-9 with TRBJ1-1, with a possible D match to TRBD1 (5 bases). V lost 1 base, J lost 5 bases, and 14 bases lay in between. This CDR3 comprises 15 residues. CDR1 SEHNR and CDR2 FQNEAQ come from the germline V gene (reference sequence). CDR3 DNA: TGTGCCAGCAGCTTAGGGGTTGGGGGGGAAACTGAAGCTTTCTTT. It is translated as CASSLGVGGETEAFF.

This clonotype was recorded many times. The chain combines TRBV5-1 with TRBJ2-2; TRBD2 might be the D (5 bases). CDR1 is SGHRS, CDR2 YFSETQ, per germline. This CDR3 has 13 residues. Trimming shortened V by 0 bases and J by 8 bases, and 8 bases separated the two germline ends. CDR3 protein: CASSLARRGELFF. The CDR3 coding sequence is TGCGCCAGCAGCTTGGCAAGGAGGGGGGAGCTGTTTTTT. Supplemented by reference TRBV5-1 and TRBJ2-2, the full variable domain reads KAGVTQTPRYLIKTRGQQVTLSCSPISGHRSVSWYQQTPGQGLQFLFEYFSETQRNKGNFPGRFSGRQFSNSRSEMNVSTLELGDSALYLCASSLARRGELFFGEGSRLTVL.

In this sample, this clonotype turned up once. DNA for the CDR3: TGTGCCAGCAGCCGCACTAGGACAGCCACCGGGGAGCTGTTTTTT. It specifies CASSRTRTATGELFF. The chain has TRBV5-4 and TRBJ2-2; D may be TRBD1 (6 bases). V was pared by 4 bases and J by 4 bases, with 14 bases between. From germline, CDR1 is SGHNT and CDR2 YYREEE (reference sequence). The CDR3 has 15 amino acids.

This clonotype was seen repeatedly, ten times or more. Here the CDR3 reads CSARLDRGVDVTEAFF. The CDR3 region has the DNA TGCAGTGCTAGATTAGACAGGGGCGTTGATGTCACTGAAGCTTTCTTT. The chain carries TRBV20-1 and TRBJ1-1, with 8 bases matching TRBD1. The ends lost 2 bases at V and 4 bases at J; junction bases unmatched: 12. The germline gives CDR1 DFQATT, CDR2 SNEGSKA (reference sequence). The CDR3 has 16 amino acids.

Within the sample, this clonotype is medium-sized. V usage is TRBV29-1 and J usage is TRBJ2-3; D remains ambiguous. V was cut by 4 bases and J by 5 bases, with 19 bases left in between. Germline CDR1 SQVTM, CDR2 ANQGSEA. This CDR3 contains 15 residues. The CDR3 sequence is CSVVYWAAVLDTQYF. The CDR3 nucleotides are TGCAGCGTTGTGTATTGGGCGGCCGTGTTAGATACGCAGTATTTT.

This clonotype was detected ten times or more. V is TRBV3-1 and J is TRBJ2-5; no firm D call. V was shortened by 5 bases and J by 0 bases, with 7 bases between the two germline ends. Germline V gene sequence: CDR1 LGHDT, CDR2 YNNKEL (reference sequence). CDR3 length equals 13 residues. CDR3 nucleotide sequence: TGTGCCAGCAGCTCATCGTACCAAGAGACCCAGTACTTC. This encodes CASSSSYQETQYF.